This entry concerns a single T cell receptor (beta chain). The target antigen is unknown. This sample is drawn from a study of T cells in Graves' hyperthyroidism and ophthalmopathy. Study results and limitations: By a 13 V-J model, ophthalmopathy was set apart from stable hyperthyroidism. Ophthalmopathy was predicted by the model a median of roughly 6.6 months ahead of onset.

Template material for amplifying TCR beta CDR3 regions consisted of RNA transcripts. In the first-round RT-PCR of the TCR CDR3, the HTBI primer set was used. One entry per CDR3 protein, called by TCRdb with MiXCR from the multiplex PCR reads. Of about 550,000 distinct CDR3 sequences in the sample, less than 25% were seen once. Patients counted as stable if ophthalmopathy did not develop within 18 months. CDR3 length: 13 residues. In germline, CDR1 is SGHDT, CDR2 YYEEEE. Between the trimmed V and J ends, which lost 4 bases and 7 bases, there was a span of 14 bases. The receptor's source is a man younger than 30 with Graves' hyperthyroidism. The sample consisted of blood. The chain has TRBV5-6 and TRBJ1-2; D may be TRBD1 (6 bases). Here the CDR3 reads CASSRVGGSGYTF. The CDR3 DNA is TGTGCCAGCAGCCGGGTGGGGGGCTCTGGCTACACCTTC.